This is a list of T cell receptor beta chains from one sample in a study of graft-versus-host responses after intestinal transplantation. Clones were sequenced by immunoSEQ multiplex PCR, and TCRdb holds only the in-frame ones, with some missing. This table holds about 41,000 clones, 85% to 95% found once. For these receptors, no antigen is known. This material consisted of unstimulated CD8+ T cells sorted from spleen or lymph node cells, taken before transplant. Every receptor here comes from a human donor who was the organ donor for an intestinal transplant. CDR3s leave out the opening cysteine and the closing phenylalanine or tryptophan. Some rows mark clone size as missing; the rest say once, few, many or name a class of expanded clone.

cdr3_length: 9
v_call: TRBV19
j_call: TRBJ1-2
clone_size: NA
cdr3_aa: ASSMTAGYT

cdr3_length: 11
v_call: TRBV27
j_call: TRBJ2-4
clone_size: NA
cdr3_aa: ASSLGRVNIQY

cdr3_length: 8
v_call: TRBV6-6
j_call: TRBJ1-2
clone_size: NA
cdr3_aa: ASSYYGYT

cdr3_length: 10
v_call: TRBV6-6
j_call: TRBJ2-7
clone_size: NA
cdr3_aa: ASLGLEYEQY

cdr3_length: 14
v_call: TRBV4-1
j_call: TRBJ2-3
clone_size: NA
cdr3_aa: ASSQDGGVPTDTQY

cdr3_length: 15
v_call: TRBV4-1
j_call: TRBJ2-7
clone_size: NA
cdr3_aa: ASSQREPTGNAYEQY

cdr3_length: 14
v_call: TRBV7-3
j_call: TRBJ2-5
clone_size: NA
cdr3_aa: ASSSTGTSVSETQY

cdr3_length: 12
v_call: TRBV4-3
j_call: TRBJ2-3
clone_size: NA
cdr3_aa: ASSPEQVTDTQY

cdr3_length: 12
v_call: TRBV4-3
j_call: TRBJ2-3
clone_size: NA
cdr3_aa: ASSQGLGPDTQY

cdr3_length: 12
v_call: TRBV29-1
j_call: TRBJ2-1
clone_size: NA
cdr3_aa: SVRGQGLTNEQF

cdr3_length: 16
v_call: TRBV7-8
j_call: TRBJ2-3
clone_size: NA
cdr3_aa: ASSLSLLAGGPGDTQY

cdr3_length: 15
v_call: TRBV2
j_call: TRBJ2-7
clone_size: NA
cdr3_aa: ASSGAGTMTGSYEQY

cdr3_length: 11
v_call: TRBV19
j_call: TRBJ1-2
clone_size: NA
cdr3_aa: ASSMRLNYGYT

cdr3_length: 14
v_call: TRBV6-5
j_call: NA
clone_size: NA
cdr3_aa: ASSYTSGGYFYEQY

cdr3_length: 13
v_call: TRBV5-1
j_call: TRBJ2-4
clone_size: NA
cdr3_aa: ASSLGRGGENIQY

cdr3_length: 11
v_call: TRBV27
j_call: TRBJ1-1
clone_size: NA
cdr3_aa: ASSLSVNTEAF

cdr3_length: 13
v_call: TRBV5-4
j_call: TRBJ1-6
clone_size: NA
cdr3_aa: ASSSWTEYNSPLH

cdr3_length: 12
v_call: TRBV29-1
j_call: TRBJ2-5
clone_size: NA
cdr3_aa: SVESGFGQETQY

cdr3_length: 13
v_call: TRBV30
j_call: TRBJ2-2
clone_size: NA
cdr3_aa: AWIPTGTNTGELF

cdr3_length: 13
v_call: TRBV4-1
j_call: TRBJ1-2
clone_size: NA
cdr3_aa: ASSHREGWLGGYT

cdr3_length: 12
v_call: TRBV11-1
j_call: TRBJ2-7
clone_size: NA
cdr3_aa: ASSLEQGSYEQY

cdr3_length: 13
v_call: TRBV19
j_call: TRBJ2-7
clone_size: NA
cdr3_aa: ASRVASGDSYEQY

cdr3_length: 11
v_call: TRBV5-6
j_call: TRBJ1-1
clone_size: once
cdr3_aa: ASSLPLNTEAF

cdr3_length: 12
v_call: TRBV10-3
j_call: TRBJ1-2
clone_size: NA
cdr3_aa: AIRKTGVNYGYT

cdr3_length: 18
v_call: TRBV6-1
j_call: TRBJ1-5
clone_size: NA
cdr3_aa: ASSEYRDRGRILGNQPQH

cdr3_length: 13
v_call: TRBV4-3
j_call: TRBJ1-1
clone_size: NA
cdr3_aa: ASSQVVGVGTEAF

cdr3_length: 19
v_call: TRBV7-6
j_call: TRBJ1-1
clone_size: NA
cdr3_aa: ASSSTIPIGRSWRLNTEAF

cdr3_length: 12
v_call: TRBV7-9
j_call: TRBJ1-4
clone_size: few
cdr3_aa: ASSPRQTNEKLF

cdr3_length: 12
v_call: TRBV5-6
j_call: TRBJ2-7
clone_size: NA
cdr3_aa: ASSWGQGSDEQY

cdr3_length: 12
v_call: TRBV6-4
j_call: TRBJ2-2
clone_size: NA
cdr3_aa: ASSRDTHTGELF

cdr3_length: 12
v_call: TRBV4-3
j_call: TRBJ2-7
clone_size: NA
cdr3_aa: ASSQTGTGAEQY

cdr3_length: 14
v_call: TRBV4-1
j_call: TRBJ2-5
clone_size: NA
cdr3_aa: ASSQTPGVPQETQY

cdr3_length: 14
v_call: TRBV6-5
j_call: TRBJ2-7
clone_size: NA
cdr3_aa: ASSYSTGGFSYEQY

cdr3_length: 13
v_call: TRBV6-5
j_call: TRBJ2-3
clone_size: NA
cdr3_aa: ASSRRTPPVDTQY

cdr3_length: 14
v_call: TRBV6-6
j_call: TRBJ2-7
clone_size: NA
cdr3_aa: ASSYPGQGASYEQY

cdr3_length: 11
v_call: TRBV27
j_call: TRBJ1-1
clone_size: NA
cdr3_aa: ASSLLGGSEAF

cdr3_length: 15
v_call: TRBV6-1
j_call: TRBJ2-3
clone_size: NA
cdr3_aa: ASSKGVVRDGTDTQY

cdr3_length: 11
v_call: TRBV7-2
j_call: TRBJ2-7
clone_size: NA
cdr3_aa: ASSPGGFVGQY

cdr3_length: 13
v_call: TRBV18
j_call: TRBJ2-7
clone_size: NA
cdr3_aa: ASSPLIGPLDEQY

cdr3_length: 9
v_call: TRBV18
j_call: TRBJ1-3
clone_size: few
cdr3_aa: ASSPGNTIY